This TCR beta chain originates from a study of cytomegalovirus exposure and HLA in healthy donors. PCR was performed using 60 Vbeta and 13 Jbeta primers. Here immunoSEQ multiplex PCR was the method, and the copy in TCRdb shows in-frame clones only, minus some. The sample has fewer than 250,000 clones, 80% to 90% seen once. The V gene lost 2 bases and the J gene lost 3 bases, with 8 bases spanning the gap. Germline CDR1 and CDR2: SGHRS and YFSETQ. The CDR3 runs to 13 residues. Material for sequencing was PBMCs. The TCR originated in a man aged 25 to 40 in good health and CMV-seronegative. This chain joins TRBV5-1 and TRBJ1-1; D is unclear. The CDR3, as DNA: TGCGCCAGCAGCTTCATACGGGACACTGAAGCTTTCTTT. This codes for CASSFIRDTEAFF.